This TCR beta chain was identified during a study of cytomegalovirus exposure and HLA in healthy donors. About the study: Genetic ancestry analysis placed approximately 78% of the 398 donors that were genotyped in the Caucasian-associated cluster.

V lost 2 bases to trimming and J lost 6 bases; unmatched junction nucleotides: 10. CDR1 and CDR2 from the germline V gene are SGHDT and YYEEEE. This CDR3 comprises 17 residues. PCR involved 60 Vbeta and 13 Jbeta primers. The table came from immunoSEQ multiplex PCR; TCRdb's copy has only in-frame clones and leaves some out. The table shows roughly 100,000 clones, with approximately 83% occurring only once. As concerns this clone: The antigen remains undetermined.

Study findings and constraints: Earlier analysis found most TCR beta V segments productive about 87% or about 30% of the time. Across donors, most TCRs were seen rarely, yet some public ones were widespread.

The chain joins TRBV5-6 to TRBJ2-1, with 11 positions matching TRBD2. The sequencing sample was made of PBMCs. The sequence was obtained from a man younger than 30 in good health and CMV-seronegative. CDR3 region: CASSFTLAGGPSNEQFF. The CDR3 region has the DNA TGTGCCAGCAGCTTCACCTTAGCGGGAGGGCCATCCAATGAGCAGTTCTTC.